This T cell receptor beta chain was observed in a study of blood T cell repertoires in COVID-19. CDR1 is SEHNR and CDR2 is FQNEAQ in the germline V gene (reference sequence). V was cut by 1 base and J by 2 bases, with 8 bases left in between. The CDR3 runs 14 residues. Method: immunoSEQ multiplex PCR; TCRdb's copy keeps in-frame clones and lacks some. Of about 140,000 clones in the sample, 88% were seen once. This clone was picked up a small number of times. The sample holds other DNA sequences that translate to the same CDR3. This clonotype was sampled from a man aged 45 to 65 with active or convalescent COVID-19. The sample taken for sequencing was peripheral blood. The chain uses TRBV7-9 and TRBJ1-2; TRBD1 is a possible D gene (5 bases). The CDR3 bases are TGTGCCAGCAGCTTAGGTACAGGCAACTATGGCTACACCTTC. It encodes CASSLGTGNYGYTF.